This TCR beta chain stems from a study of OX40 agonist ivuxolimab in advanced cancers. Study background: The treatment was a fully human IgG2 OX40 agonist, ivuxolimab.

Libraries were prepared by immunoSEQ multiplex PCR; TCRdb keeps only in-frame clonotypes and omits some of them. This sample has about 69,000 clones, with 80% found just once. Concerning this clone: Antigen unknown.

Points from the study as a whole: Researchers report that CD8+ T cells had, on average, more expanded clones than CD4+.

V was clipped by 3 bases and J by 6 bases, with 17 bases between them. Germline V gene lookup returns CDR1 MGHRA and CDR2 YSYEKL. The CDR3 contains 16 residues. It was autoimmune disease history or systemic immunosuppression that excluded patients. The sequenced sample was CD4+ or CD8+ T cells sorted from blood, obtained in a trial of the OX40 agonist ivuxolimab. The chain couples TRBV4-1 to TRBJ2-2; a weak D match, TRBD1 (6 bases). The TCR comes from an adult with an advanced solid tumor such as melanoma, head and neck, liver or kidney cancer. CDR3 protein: CASSHPQGNGAGELFF. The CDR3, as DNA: TGCGCCAGCAGCCACCCACAGGGAAATGGGGCCGGGGAGCTGTTTTTT.